The clone carrying this T cell receptor (beta chain) showed up many times. Its specificity is not known. Regarding treatment: skin biopsy from PPD injection site in Mantoux-positive individual. A UMI-containing oligonucleotide was joined by 3' ligation to the TCR cDNA template. Biopsied sites were PPD injections in people with a positive Mantoux test. Reverse transcription used DNase-treated unsorted total RNA, aiming for about 1 to 1000 ng. The record originates from a study of naive and memory T cell subsets. The study, taken as a whole, reports: This RNA-based method may be sensitive to activation-related transcript changes.

J was trimmed by 8 bases and V by 6 bases; bases with no gene match: 14. CDR3 size: 15 residues. Germline loops: CDR1 MNHNS, CDR2 SASEGT. The SP2 primer and nested alpha and beta constant region primers amplified ligated cDNA in four rounds. Via MiXCR, TCRdb re-called the UMI-ligation and nested PCR reads, giving one row per CDR3 protein. The profile shows some 21,000 distinct CDR3 sequences, nearly 6% of them singletons. The genes are TRBV6-1 and TRBJ1-1, with 8 bases aligning to TRBD1. The sequencing used skin, collected from a tuberculin skin test site. This TCR was recovered from an adult in good health. CDR3 DNA sequence: TGTGCCAGCAGACATGAACAGGGGGTACATGGAGAAGCTTTCTTT. This gives the protein CASRHEQGVHGEAFF.